What follows are 3 T cell receptor beta chains derived from one specimen sequenced in a study of T cell changes during pregnancy in multiple sclerosis. Produced via immunoSEQ multiplex PCR; TCRdb's table is partial and in-frame only. The sample has some 30,000 clones, approximately 89% seen once; the top ten hold roughly 6.8%. This sample comprised CD8+ T cells from peripheral blood mononuclear cells, obtained after pregnancy. The receptors stem from a female donor with multiple sclerosis, enrolled in a pregnancy study.

The chain couples TRBV4-1 to TRBJ2-7; 11 bases align to TRBD2. Per germline, CDR1 MGHRA and CDR2 YSYEKL. The CDR3 runs 16 residues. V dropped 4 bases and J dropped 2; count of bases not matched to a gene: 7. The CDR3 bases are TGCGCCAGCAGCCCATCGACTAGCGGGGCAACCTACGAGCAGTACTTC. Its translation: CASSPSTSGATYEQYF.

This chain joins TRBV5-1 and TRBJ2-1; no reliable D call. CDR1 is SGHRS and CDR2 is YFSETQ in the germline V gene. This CDR3 comprises 13 residues. Trimming removed 2 bases at V and 6 bases at J, with 9 bases between. The CDR3 bases are TGCGCCAGCAGCTTCGGGTCTCTCAATGAGCAGTTCTTC. This encodes CASSFGSLNEQFF.

The rearrangement joins TRBV10-3 to TRBJ2-1, with TRBD2 identical over 7 bases. The germline gives CDR1 ENHRY, CDR2 SYGVKD. The CDR3 totals 16 residues. J gave up 5 bases and V 3 bases, and 10 bases lay outside the gene matches. The CDR3 protein is CAISEGASSGNNEQFF. DNA for the CDR3: TGTGCCATCAGTGAAGGAGCGTCTAGCGGAAACAATGAGCAGTTCTTC.